The next 30 T cell receptor beta chains were all read from a single sample in a study of control samples from healthy donors and cancer patients. This table comes from immunoSEQ multiplex PCR, and its TCRdb copy is limited to in-frame clones, with some not included. The data hold roughly 170,000 clones, with approximately 92% observed a single time. Material for sequencing was blood. These receptors originate from a woman between 40 and 50 years old in good health.

As DNA, the CDR3 is TGTGCCAGCAGTAAATCGACAGGGGGCCTTTATGGCTACACCTTC. This encodes CASSKSTGGLYGYTF. This chain joins TRBV6-5 and TRBJ1-2; 10 nucleotides match TRBD1. CDR1 MNHEY and CDR2 SVGAGI come from the germline V gene. CDR3 length: 15 amino acids. V was clipped by 5 bases and J by 5 bases; unmatched bases: 8.

This clone appeared once. This chain uses TRBV25-1 with TRBJ2-5; 7 positions match TRBD1. V lost 2 bases to trimming and J lost 4 bases; unmatched junction nucleotides: 4. The germline V gene has CDR1 MGHDK and CDR2 SYGVNS. CDR3 length: 14 residues. The CDR3 region has the DNA TGTGCCAGCAGTGAAGAGTACAGGGGAGAGACCCAGTACTTC. Protein: CASSEEYRGETQYF.

The CDR3 DNA sequence: TGCGCCAGCTGGGACTACAAAAACACAGATACGCAGTATTTT. It translates to CASWDYKNTDTQYF. The V gene is TRBV5-1, the J gene TRBJ2-3, with 7 positions matching TRBD2. The CDR3 contains 14 residues. The germline CDR1 and CDR2 sequences are SGHRS and YFSETQ. Trimming took 7 bases from V and 2 from J; bases not matched to a gene: 7.

Regarding this clone: This same CDR3 is encoded by further DNA sequences in the sample. The CDR3 protein is CASSRPVEAFF. The CDR3 DNA is TGTGCCAGCAGCCGGCCGGTTGAAGCTTTCTTT. The chain couples TRBV7-9 to TRBJ1-1; D gene unclear. Germline CDR1 SEHNR, CDR2 FQNEAQ (reference sequence). V was clipped by 5 bases and J by 7 bases, with 8 bases between them. The CDR3 loop spans 11 amino acids. The whole variable domain, remainder taken from reference TRBV7-9 and TRBJ1-1, is DTGVSQNPRHKITKRGQNVTFRCDPISEHNRLYWYRQTLGQGPEFLTYFQNEAQLEKSRLLSDRFSAERPKGSFSTLEIQRTEQGDSAMYLCASSRPVEAFFGQGTRLTVV.

V is TRBV5-4 and J is TRBJ2-3; 7 bases match TRBD1. CDR3 size: 19 residues. Germline trimming cut 2 bases from V and 6 bases from J; bases unmatched to any gene: 21. From germline, CDR1 is SGHNT and CDR2 YYREEE (reference sequence). CDR3 loop: CASSFRQGVLSGPLDTQYF. CDR3 bases: TGTGCCAGCAGCTTCCGACAGGGAGTCCTTTCGGGGCCCCTGGATACGCAGTATTTT.

This clone was seen a single time. V and J are TRBV11-2 and TRBJ2-7; 8 nucleotides align to TRBD2. V lost 2 bases and J lost 4; bases outside the gene matches: 4. Germline V gives CDR1 SGHAT, CDR2 FQNNGV. This CDR3 contains 14 residues. CDR3 amino acids: CASSLLGLVYEQYF. CDR3 coding DNA: TGTGCCAGCAGCTTATTGGGACTAGTTTACGAGCAGTACTTC. The whole variable domain, filled in from reference TRBV11-2 and TRBJ2-7, reads EAGVAQSPRYKIIEKRQSVAFWCNPISGHATLYWYQQILGQGPKLLIQFQNNGVVDDSQLPKDRFSAERLKGVDSTLKIQPAKLEDSAVYLCASSLLGLVYEQYFGPGTRLTVT.

This chain links TRBV18 with TRBJ2-2; 13 positions match TRBD2. Looked up from germline, CDR1 is KGHSH and CDR2 is LQKENI. V dropped 4 bases and J dropped 3; count of bases not matched to a gene: 5. CDR3 length equals 17 residues. CDR3 loop: CASSQTSGGPYTGELFF. Here the CDR3 DNA reads TGTGCCAGCTCACAGACTAGCGGGGGGCCTTACACCGGGGAGCTGTTTTTT.

CDR3 DNA: TGTGCCAGCAGTGTAGACCGGGGGGCCTGGGAGACCCAGTACTTC. This codes for CASSVDRGAWETQYF. The chain carries TRBV2 and TRBJ2-5; possibly TRBD2 for D (7 bases). This CDR3 comprises 15 residues. Trimming left V 4 bases short and J 5 bases short, with 17 bases between. Germline assignment: CDR1 SNHLY and CDR2 FYNNEI. Full variable domain (rest looked up from reference TRBV2 and TRBJ2-5): EPEVTQTPSHQVTQMGQEVILRCVPISNHLYFYWYRQILGQKVEFLVSFYNNEISEKSEIFDDQFSVERPDGSNFTLKIRSTKLEDSAMYFCASSVDRGAWETQYFGPGTRLLVL.

The J gene is TRBJ1-5, the V gene TRBV3-1 (or the pseudogene TRBV3-2), with TRBD1 matching over 10 bases. V trimming: 1 base; J trimming: 2 bases; junction bases outside the gene matches: 8. Germline loops: CDR1 LGHDT, CDR2 YNNKEL (reference sequence). This CDR3 is built from 18 residues. The CDR3 region is CASSQAVSGTGGNQPQHF. CDR3 coding DNA: TGTGCCAGCAGCCAAGCGGTATCCGGGACAGGGGGCAATCAGCCCCAGCATTTT.

This chain joins TRBV5-1 and TRBJ1-6; tentative D call: TRBD1 (6 bases). Trimming took 4 bases from V and 7 from J, leaving 18 bases between them. Germline CDR1 SGHRS, CDR2 YFSETQ. The length of the CDR3 is 16 residues. CDR3 region: CASSDRAGAKNSPLHF. DNA of the CDR3: TGCGCCAGCAGCGATCGAGCGGGGGCGAAAAATTCACCCCTCCACTTT.

The chain links TRBV5-6 to TRBJ2-3, with 9 positions matching TRBD2. The CDR3 has 15 amino acids. Per germline, CDR1 SGHDT and CDR2 YYEEEE. The ends lost 0 bases at V and 6 bases at J; junction bases unmatched: 5. The CDR3 nucleotides are TGTGCCAGCAGCTTGGTACCTAGCGGGGCGGATACGCAGTATTTT. Translating gives CASSLVPSGADTQYF.

The genes are TRBV27 and TRBJ2-5; D unresolved. Trimming left V 0 bases short and J 0 bases short, with 2 bases between. Per the germline V gene, CDR1 is MNHEY and CDR2 is SMNVEV (reference sequence). The CDR3 is made up of 13 amino acids. Here the CDR3 DNA reads TGTGCCAGCAGTTTATCGTACCAAGAGACCCAGTACTTC. It yields the protein CASSLSYQETQYF.

V and J are TRBV7-9 and TRBJ1-5; 11 nucleotides align to TRBD1. CDR1 is SEHNR, CDR2 FQNEAQ, per germline (reference sequence). With V trimmed by 6 bases and J by 1 base, 8 bases remained unmatched. This CDR3 is 17 amino acids long. The CDR3 here is CASSRGQGALSNQPQHF. The CDR3 DNA follows: TGTGCCAGCAGTCGAGGACAGGGGGCATTAAGCAATCAGCCCCAGCATTTT.

This clone was picked up a small number of times. This chain links TRBV20-1 with TRBJ1-2; D remains unclear. The CDR3 has 11 amino acids. CDR1 DFQATT and CDR2 SNEGSKA come from the germline V gene (reference sequence). With 3 bases removed from V and 3 bases from J, the gap between germline ends came to 5 bases. The CDR3 is CSASHDYGYTF. The CDR3 coding sequence is TGCAGTGCTAGCCACGACTATGGCTACACCTTC.

The rearrangement joins TRBV21-1 to TRBJ1-2; the D call TRBD1 from the table was never checked on the DNA. TRBV21-1 constitutes a pseudogene. The CDR3 loop spans 12 amino acids. The CDR3 spells CASGTANYGYTF. CDR3 bases: TGTGCCAGCGGAACAGCCAACTATGGCTACACCTTC.

This chain uses TRBV15 with TRBJ2-1; TRBD2 agrees at 9 bases. The germline gives CDR1 LNHNV, CDR2 YYDKDF (reference sequence). The CDR3 loop spans 16 amino acids. The trim removed 5 bases at V and 0 bases at J, leaving 5 bases unmatched. The CDR3 protein is CATSGSGGSSYNEQFF. In DNA form, the CDR3 reads TGTGCCACCAGCGGCAGCGGGGGGTCCTCCTACAATGAGCAGTTCTTC.

The chain uses TRBV6-5 and TRBJ1-1; possibly TRBD1 for D (5 bases). The germline V gene has CDR1 MNHEY and CDR2 SVGAGI. This CDR3 comprises 12 residues. V dropped 2 bases and J dropped 9 bases, with 10 bases sitting between them. CDR3 DNA sequence: TGTGCCAGCAGTTACAGCACAGGTAAAGCTTTCTTT. It codes for CASSYSTGKAFF.

This chain links TRBV7-2 with TRBJ2-3, with 9 bases identical to TRBD2. V dropped 2 bases and J dropped 3; count of bases not matched to a gene: 3. The germline CDR1 and CDR2 sequences are SGHTA and FQGNSA. CDR3 length equals 15 residues. CDR3 DNA: TGTGCCAGCAGCTTATGGAGCGGGGGGACAGATACGCAGTATTTT. Its protein is CASSLWSGGTDTQYF.

This clone was detected only once. The CDR3 DNA follows: TGTGCCAGCAGCTTGGAAGGGTTACAAGAGACCCAGTACTTC. This encodes CASSLEGLQETQYF. The chain is built from TRBV5-4 and TRBJ2-5; D call uncertain. The CDR3 contains 14 residues. From germline, CDR1 is SGHNT and CDR2 YYREEE (reference sequence). Trimming took 0 bases from V and 2 from J, leaving 8 bases between them.

The chain joins TRBV18 to TRBJ2-7; 8 bases agree with TRBD1. The germline CDR1 and CDR2 sequences are KGHSH and LQKENI. Trimming took 2 bases from V and 12 from J; bases not matched to a gene: 9. The CDR3 is 13 residues long. The chain's CDR3 is CASSPSGTGIRYF. DNA of the CDR3: TGTGCCAGCTCACCATCCGGGACAGGAATTCGGTACTTC. The whole variable domain, filled in from reference TRBV18 and TRBJ2-7, reads NAGVMQNPRHLVRRRGQEARLRCSPMKGHSHVYWYRQLPEEGLKFMVYLQKENIIDESGMPKERFSAEFPKEGPSILRIQQVVRGDSAAYFCASSPSGTGIRYFGPGTRLTVT.

The sample holds a few counts of this clone. The chain combines TRBV19 with TRBJ2-1; D remains ambiguous. This CDR3 comprises 14 residues. The germline CDR1 and CDR2 sequences are LNHDA and SQIVND (reference sequence). V was clipped by 8 bases and J by 5 bases, with 16 bases between them. The CDR3 DNA reads as TGTGCCAGTGGGTTAAGGGTGCAGGACAATGAGCAGTTCTTC. It codes for CASGLRVQDNEQFF.

The chain recombines TRBV7-2 with TRBJ2-7; 13 bases line up with TRBD2. V gave up 5 bases and J gave up 5 bases; unmatched junction bases: 9. The germline gives CDR1 SGHTA, CDR2 FQGNSA. CDR3 size: 16 residues. The CDR3 spells CASSLWTSGGLNEQYF. The DNA for the CDR3 is TGTGCCAGCAGCCTCTGGACTAGCGGGGGATTAAACGAGCAGTACTTC.

The chain has TRBV19 and TRBJ2-1; D call uncertain. Trimming cost V 0 bases and J 6 bases, with 6 bases left between them. Germline lookup yields CDR1 LNHDA and CDR2 SQIVND (reference sequence). The CDR3 is 13 residues long. Here the CDR3 DNA reads TGTGCCAGTAGTATAGATGTGGGCAATGAGCAGTTCTTC. This codes for CASSIDVGNEQFF. Supplemented by reference TRBV19 and TRBJ2-1, the full variable domain reads DGGITQSPKYLFRKEGQNVTLSCEQNLNHDAMYWYRQDPGQGLRLIYYSQIVNDFQKGDIAEGYSVSREKKESFPLTVTSAQKNPTAFYLCASSIDVGNEQFFGPGTRLTVL.

Note on this clone: Other DNA sequences within the sample encode an identical CDR3. V usage is TRBV3-1 (or the pseudogene TRBV3-2) and J usage is TRBJ2-5; no clear D. The CDR3 consists of 12 residues. Per germline, CDR1 LGHDT and CDR2 YNNKEL (reference sequence). The V end was cut by 1 base, the J end by 4 bases, with 4 bases between. This chain's CDR3 is CASSQARETQYF. The CDR3, as DNA: TGTGCCAGCAGCCAAGCGCGAGAGACCCAGTACTTC.

In this sample, this clone turned up once. J is TRBJ1-1 and V is TRBV19; D ambiguous. Trimming cost V 2 bases and J 0 bases, with 13 bases left between them. CDR1 is LNHDA and CDR2 is SQIVND in the germline V gene (reference sequence). The CDR3 spans 16 residues. The CDR3 reads CASSISQSYMNTEAFF. The CDR3 nucleotides read TGTGCCAGTAGTATAAGTCAGAGTTACATGAACACTGAAGCTTTCTTT.

J is TRBJ1-4 and V is TRBV14; D possibly corresponds to TRBD1 (5 bases). CDR3 size: 14 residues. The V end lost 1 base, the J end lost 7 bases, and 10 bases lay between the germline ends. Germline V CDR1 and CDR2: SGHDN, FVKESK. The CDR3 loop is CASSQAGGGEKLFF. In nucleotides, the CDR3 is TGTGCCAGCAGCCAAGCCGGGGGGGGTGAAAAACTGTTTTTT.

The chain combines TRBV28 with TRBJ1-5, with 11 positions matching TRBD1. J lost 3 bases, V lost 7 bases, and 5 bases had no gene match. Germline values: CDR1 MDHEN, CDR2 SYDVKM. This CDR3 is 15 amino acids long. The CDR3 DNA is TGTGCCAGCACTCGGACAGGGGGCCTCAATCAGCCCCAGCATTTT. It is translated as CASTRTGGLNQPQHF.

The chain couples TRBV6-6 to TRBJ2-3; TRBD2 aligns across 9 bases. The CDR3 is 16 amino acids. The germline gives CDR1 MNHNY, CDR2 SVGAGI (reference sequence). The trim removed 4 bases at V and 5 bases at J, leaving 10 bases unmatched. Here the CDR3 reads CASSSGPGLALDTQYF. CDR3 DNA sequence: TGTGCCAGCAGTTCCGGACCGGGACTAGCTTTAGATACGCAGTATTTT.

The genes are TRBV23-1 and TRBJ2-1, with D perhaps TRBD1 (6 bases). TRBV23-1 is annotated as an ORF whose role is uncertain. V dropped 1 base and J dropped 1 base, with 14 bases sitting between them. CDR3 size: 17 residues. CDR3 nucleotides: TGCGCCAGCAGTCAATTCGGGGACAAATTGTCCTACAATGAGCAGTTCTTC. It specifies CASSQFGDKLSYNEQFF.

The chain joins TRBV7-2 to TRBJ2-3; possibly TRBD1 for D (6 bases). Per the germline V gene, CDR1 is SGHTA and CDR2 is FQGNSA. The CDR3 is 16 residues long. V was cut by 5 bases and J by 1 base, with 16 bases left in between. For the CDR3, the DNA is TGTGCCAGCAGCGCCATTTCAGGGGTCCGCACAGATACGCAGTATTTT. Translation gives CASSAISGVRTDTQYF.